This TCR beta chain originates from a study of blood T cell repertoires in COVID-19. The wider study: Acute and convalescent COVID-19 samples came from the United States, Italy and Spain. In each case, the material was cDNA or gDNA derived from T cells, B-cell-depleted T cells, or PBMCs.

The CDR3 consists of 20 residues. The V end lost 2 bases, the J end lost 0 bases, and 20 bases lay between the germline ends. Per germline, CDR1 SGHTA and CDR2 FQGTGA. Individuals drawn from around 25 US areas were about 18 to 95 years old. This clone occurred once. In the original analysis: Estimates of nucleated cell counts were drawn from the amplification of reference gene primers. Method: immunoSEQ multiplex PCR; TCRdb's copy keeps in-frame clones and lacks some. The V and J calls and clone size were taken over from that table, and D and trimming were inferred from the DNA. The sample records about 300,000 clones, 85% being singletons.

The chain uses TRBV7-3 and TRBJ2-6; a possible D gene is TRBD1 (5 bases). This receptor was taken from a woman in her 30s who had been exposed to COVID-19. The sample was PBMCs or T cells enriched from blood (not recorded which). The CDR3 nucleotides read TGTGCCAGCAGCTTATTCTCGAGTGTGCAGGGTGTCTCTGGGGCCAACGTCCTGACTTTC. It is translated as CASSLFSSVQGVSGANVLTF.